This record concerns one T cell receptor (beta chain) sequence. This sample stems from a study of blood T cell repertoires in COVID-19. Turning to the study itself: Samples taken during acute and convalescent COVID-19 were collected in the United States, Italy and Spain. In each case, the material was cDNA or gDNA derived from T cells, B-cell-depleted T cells, or PBMCs.

Original methodology: Amplified reference gene primers provided the basis for estimating nucleated cell counts. The repertoire was sequenced with immunoSEQ multiplex PCR; TCRdb's copy has only in-frame clones and lacks some. Clonal size and the V and J genes are those of that table, whereas D and trimming came from the DNA. The sample has some 180,000 clones, around 90% seen once. After removal of 1 base from V and 5 bases from J, the junction contained 8 bases not matched to a gene. Per the germline V gene, CDR1 is SGHTA and CDR2 is FQGNSA. The CDR3 length is 16 residues. The source material was peripheral blood. The chain links TRBV7-2 to TRBJ2-5; TRBD2 agrees at 9 bases. The TCR sequence derives from a man in his sixties with active or convalescent COVID-19. The CDR3 coding sequence is TGTGCCAGCAGCTTAGTGGGCGGGGGGGCTCTGGAGACCCAGTACTTC. It codes for CASSLVGGGALETQYF.